What follows are 14 T cell receptor beta chains derived from one specimen sequenced in a study of blood T cell repertoires in COVID-19. Here immunoSEQ multiplex PCR was the method, and the copy in TCRdb shows in-frame clones only, minus some. The sample shows more than 60,000 clones, roughly 90% of them seen only once. The sample consisted of peripheral blood. The receptors derive from a woman aged 80 or over with active or convalescent COVID-19.

This chain joins TRBV23-1 and TRBJ2-2; TRBD1 matches at 7 bases. TRBV23-1 is recorded as an ORF, its role being uncertain. With 7 bases clipped from V and 1 base from J, the junction kept 3 bases outside the gene matches. The CDR3 spans 14 residues. The chain's CDR3 is CASTGGVNTGELFF. The CDR3 DNA is TGCGCCAGCACAGGGGGAGTGAACACCGGGGAGCTGTTTTTT.

The chain has TRBV28 and TRBJ1-2, with 9 bases aligning to TRBD1. CDR3 size: 16 residues. Per the germline V gene, CDR1 is MDHEN and CDR2 is SYDVKM. V shed 2 bases, J shed 7 bases, and the junction held 11 bases outside the gene matches. The CDR3 sequence: CASSLGRGQGFGGYTF. The CDR3 region has the DNA TGTGCCAGCAGTTTAGGACGAGGACAGGGGTTCGGTGGCTACACCTTC.

Here the CDR3 reads CASSSFFGDYTEAFF. The CDR3 DNA reads as TGTGCCAGCAGTTCCTTTTTCGGGGACTACACTGAAGCTTTCTTT. V and J are TRBV6-5 and TRBJ1-1; tentatively, D is TRBD1 (5 bases). The CDR3 has 15 residues. From germline, CDR1 is MNHEY and CDR2 SVGAGI. The V and J ends lost 4 bases and 3 bases respectively, with 15 bases between them.

V gene TRBV18 combines with J gene TRBJ2-1; 7 bases agree with TRBD2. From germline, CDR1 is KGHSH and CDR2 LQKENI. This CDR3 comprises 13 residues. V trimming: 2 bases; J trimming: 10 bases; junction bases outside the gene matches: 5. CDR3 residues: CASSPGGGEEQFF. In DNA, the CDR3 is TGTGCCAGCTCACCAGGCGGGGGAGAAGAGCAGTTCTTC.

The chain combines TRBV30 with TRBJ1-5; the D gene is possibly TRBD1 (5 bases). V was shortened by 0 bases and J by 1 base, with 10 bases between the two germline ends. Germline V gene sequence: CDR1 GTSNPN, CDR2 SVGIG (reference sequence). This CDR3 contains 15 residues. The CDR3 spells CAWSVPGVSNQPQHF. The CDR3 DNA sequence: TGTGCCTGGAGTGTACCGGGGGTGAGCAATCAGCCCCAGCATTTT.

The chain recombines TRBV27 with TRBJ1-2; possible D gene TRBD1, 6 bases. CDR1 is MNHEY, CDR2 SMNVEV, per germline (reference sequence). Trimming removed 0 bases at V and 3 bases at J, with 11 bases between. CDR3 length: 15 residues. CDR3 protein: CASSLSGGHDYGYTF. As DNA, the CDR3 is TGTGCCAGCAGTTTATCGGGGGGGCACGACTATGGCTACACCTTC.

This chain joins TRBV5-1 and TRBJ2-1, with 10 positions matching TRBD2. J gave up 7 bases and V 5 bases, and 9 bases lay outside the gene matches. The CDR3 loop spans 15 amino acids. CDR1 SGHRS and CDR2 YFSETQ come from the germline V gene. The CDR3 DNA reads TGCGCCAGCAGTTTTCTAGCGGGGGAAACGAATGAGCAGTTCTTC. Its protein is CASSFLAGETNEQFF.

The rearrangement links TRBV6-2 or TRBV6-3 to TRBJ1-2, with 9 bases fitting TRBD1. Per germline, CDR1 MNHEY and CDR2 SVGEGT. The CDR3 sequence is 15 residues long. V gave up 7 bases and J gave up 4 bases; unmatched junction bases: 10. CDR3 coding DNA: TGTGCCAGCACCCCCCCGGACAGGGGATCCTATGGCTACACCTTC. Its protein is CASTPPDRGSYGYTF.

This clone was observed a handful of times. The chain uses TRBV28 and TRBJ2-1, with a possible D match to TRBD2 (7 bases). CDR1 and CDR2 from the germline V gene are MDHEN and SYDVKM. The V and J ends lost 6 bases and 0 bases respectively, with 15 bases between them. The CDR3 totals 16 residues. The CDR3 region is CASSPLGGLSYNEQFF. The DNA of the CDR3 is TGTGCCAGCAGCCCTCTCGGGGGGCTCTCCTACAATGAGCAGTTCTTC. The full variable domain, in which reference TRBV28 and TRBJ2-1 provide the parts outside the CDR3, is DVKVTQSSRYLVKRTGEKVFLECVQDMDHENMFWYRQDPGLGLRLIYFSYDVKMKEKGDIPEGYSVSREKKERFSLILESASTNQTSMYLCASSPLGGLSYNEQFFGPGTRLTVL.

The chain joins TRBV9 to TRBJ2-1, with D uncertain. Trimming pared 0 bases from V and 8 bases from J, leaving 12 bases between. Germline V gene sequence: CDR1 SGDLS, CDR2 YYNGEE. The CDR3 contains 14 residues. The CDR3 is CASSVDPVEDEQFF. The CDR3 nucleotides are TGTGCCAGCAGCGTAGACCCTGTTGAGGATGAGCAGTTCTTC. The full variable domain, in which reference TRBV9 and TRBJ2-1 provide the parts outside the CDR3, is DSGVTQTPKHLITATGQRVTLRCSPRSGDLSVYWYQQSLDQGLQFLIQYYNGEERAKGNILERFSAQQFPDLHSELNLSSLELGDSALYFCASSVDPVEDEQFFGPGTRLTVL.

The genes are TRBV19 and TRBJ1-1, with D possibly TRBD1 on 6 matching bases. The ends were cut back, 3 bases at V and 2 bases at J, with 16 bases in the middle. Germline CDR1 is LNHDA and CDR2 is SQIVND (reference sequence). The CDR3 runs 16 residues. The CDR3 sequence is CASSMVWTDFNTEAFF. The CDR3, as DNA: TGTGCCAGTAGTATGGTTTGGACAGACTTCAACACTGAAGCTTTCTTT. Full variable domain (missing parts from reference TRBV19 and TRBJ1-1): DGGITQSPKYLFRKEGQNVTLSCEQNLNHDAMYWYRQDPGQGLRLIYYSQIVNDFQKGDIAEGYSVSREKKESFPLTVTSAQKNPTAFYLCASSMVWTDFNTEAFFGQGTRLTVV.

The chain combines TRBV28 with TRBJ2-1; the D gene is possibly TRBD2 (7 bases). Germline V gene lookup returns CDR1 MDHEN and CDR2 SYDVKM. This CDR3 contains 14 residues. Trimming cost V 5 bases and J 7 bases, with 15 bases left between them. CDR3 nucleotide sequence: TGTGCCAGCAGTCTGGGGGGGGCTAGGAATGAGCAGTTCTTC. As protein: CASSLGGARNEQFF.

This chain connects TRBV7-9 to TRBJ2-3; 10 bases line up with TRBD1. The J segment lost 4 bases and the V segment lost 2 bases, leaving 3 bases of the junction unmatched. CDR1 and CDR2 (germline): SEHNR, FQNEAQ (reference sequence). The CDR3 runs to 15 residues. The CDR3 DNA reads TGTGCCAGCAGCTTAAGGGGGACAGGGGCAGATACGCAGTATTTT. It translates to CASSLRGTGADTQYF.

The J gene is TRBJ1-5, the V gene TRBV19; 9 bases agree with TRBD1. This CDR3 region has 16 residues. J was trimmed by 1 base and V by 3 bases; bases with no gene match: 4. Germline V gene sequence: CDR1 LNHDA, CDR2 SQIVND (reference sequence). CDR3 in DNA: TGTGCCAGTAGTATTGGACAGGGGATAAGCAATCAGCCCCAGCATTTT. Its protein product is CASSIGQGISNQPQHF.